The source of this T cell receptor (beta chain) is a study of cytomegalovirus exposure and HLA in healthy donors. The wider study: Tens of millions of unique TCRs from HLA-typed donors were held in an early release of data.

PCR involved 60 Vbeta and 13 Jbeta primers. Repertoires were generated with immunoSEQ multiplex PCR, while TCRdb's copy carries only in-frame clones and drops some. The sample contains fewer than 250,000 clones, approximately 80% of which appear only once. Germline V CDR1 and CDR2: SGHDN, FVKESK. V shed 3 bases and J shed 7 bases, with 12 bases lying between them. The CDR3 contains 13 residues. Every donor was a healthy person donating bone marrow. Though probably carrying unrecorded immune exposures, donors were nominally healthy at sampling. Source material: PBMCs. The clonotype originates from a man between 25 and 39 years old in good health and CMV-seronegative. The chain combines TRBV14 with TRBJ2-5, with TRBD1 as a possible D gene (5 bases). CDR3 nucleotide sequence: TGTGCCAGCAGCCACGGGCCCCAGGGGACCCAGTACTTC. Its protein product is CASSHGPQGTQYF.